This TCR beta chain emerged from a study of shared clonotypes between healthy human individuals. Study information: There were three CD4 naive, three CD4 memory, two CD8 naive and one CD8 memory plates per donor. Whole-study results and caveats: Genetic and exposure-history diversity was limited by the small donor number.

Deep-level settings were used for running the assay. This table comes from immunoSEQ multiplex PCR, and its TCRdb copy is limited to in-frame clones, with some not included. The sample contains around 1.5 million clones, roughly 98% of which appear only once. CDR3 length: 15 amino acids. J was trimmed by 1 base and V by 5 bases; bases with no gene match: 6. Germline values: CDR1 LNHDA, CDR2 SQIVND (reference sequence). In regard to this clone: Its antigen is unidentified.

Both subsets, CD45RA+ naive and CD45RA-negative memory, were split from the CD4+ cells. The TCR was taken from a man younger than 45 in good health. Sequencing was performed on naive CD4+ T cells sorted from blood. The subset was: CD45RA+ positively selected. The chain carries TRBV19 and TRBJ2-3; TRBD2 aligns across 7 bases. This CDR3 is CASSERLAGTDTQYF. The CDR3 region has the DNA TGTGCCAGTAGTGAACGACTAGCCGGCACAGATACGCAGTATTTT.